This T cell receptor beta chain was obtained from a study of Ad26.COV2.S vaccination and SARS-CoV-2 variants. Background on the study: Within the COV1001 Ad26.COV2.S trial arm, the donor was enrolled.

The data were produced by immunoSEQ multiplex PCR, yet TCRdb's version contains in-frame clones alone and is incomplete. The data show about half a million clones, with 80% to 90% seen just once and approximately 1.7% held by the top ten. Noted treatment: roughly 19 received Ad26.COV2.S at low or high dose, single or two shots; about 5 received placebo; per-sample allocation not given. Collection of samples fell on day 63 after the first vaccine or placebo injection. Germline V gene sequence: CDR1 MNHEY, CDR2 SMNVEV (reference sequence). The V gene lost 2 bases and the J gene lost 5 bases, with 15 bases spanning the gap. The CDR3 contains 15 residues.

Here the sequenced sample was peripheral blood, taken in a trial of Ad26.COV2.S vaccine versus placebo. The TCR was taken from a person between 18 and 65 years old who received the Ad26.COV2.S COVID-19 vaccine or a placebo. The V and J genes are TRBV27 and TRBJ1-1; D possibly corresponds to TRBD1 (6 bases). CDR3 amino acids: CASSLNWGRGTEAFF. The CDR3 region has the DNA TGTGCCAGCAGTTTAAATTGGGGGCGTGGAACTGAAGCTTTCTTT.